This TCR beta chain originates from a study of cytomegalovirus exposure and HLA in healthy donors. This clone was seen a few times. Its antigen remains unknown. Study results and limitations: The study dropped some indistinguishable V segments, TRBV6-2 and TRBV6-3 among them.

With 60 Vbeta and 13 Jbeta primers, the PCR was carried out. The protocol was immunoSEQ multiplex PCR, while the TCRdb copy is restricted to in-frame clones and leaves out a portion. The data hold roughly 140,000 clones, with 75% to 80% observed a single time. The CDR3 is 15 amino acids. Germline V gene sequence: CDR1 SGHDT, CDR2 YYEEEE. V lost 0 bases and J lost 8; bases outside the gene matches: 6. The sample comprised PBMCs. The J gene is TRBJ2-1, the V gene TRBV5-6; 9 nucleotides agree with TRBD1. This TCR came from a woman in her twenties or thirties in good health and CMV-seronegative. The CDR3 DNA reads TGTGCCAGCAGCTTGGCGGGACAGGGTGTGTATGAGCAGTTCTTC. Protein: CASSLAGQGVYEQFF.